This T cell receptor (beta chain) was profiled in a study of beta chain features in type 1 diabetes. This clone was detected a few times. Antigen specificity is unknown. Trimming cost V 5 bases and J 0 bases, with 11 bases left between them. CDR1 and CDR2 from the germline V gene are GTSNPN and SVGIG (reference sequence). This CDR3 has 13 amino acids. The authors reverse transcribed all of the isolated RNA, so sequencing captured expressed TCRB transcripts. TCRdb keeps only in-frame clones here, not all; method: immunoSEQ multiplex PCR. The sample lists 350,000 to 450,000 clones, roughly 16% occurring once. Study-level points and caveats: A PCR bias possibly favoring shorter templates would apply equally to patients and controls. Here, the possible influence of HLA type (on TCRB rearrangement) remained unresolved.

The specimen was naive CD4+ T cells from blood. The V and J genes are TRBV30 and TRBJ2-7; tentatively, D is TRBD1 (6 bases). This clonotype was sampled from a woman in her late teens or twenties in good health. The CDR3: CAWVTGNSYEQYF. CDR3 sequence (DNA): TGTGCCTGGGTGACAGGTAACTCCTACGAGCAGTACTTC.